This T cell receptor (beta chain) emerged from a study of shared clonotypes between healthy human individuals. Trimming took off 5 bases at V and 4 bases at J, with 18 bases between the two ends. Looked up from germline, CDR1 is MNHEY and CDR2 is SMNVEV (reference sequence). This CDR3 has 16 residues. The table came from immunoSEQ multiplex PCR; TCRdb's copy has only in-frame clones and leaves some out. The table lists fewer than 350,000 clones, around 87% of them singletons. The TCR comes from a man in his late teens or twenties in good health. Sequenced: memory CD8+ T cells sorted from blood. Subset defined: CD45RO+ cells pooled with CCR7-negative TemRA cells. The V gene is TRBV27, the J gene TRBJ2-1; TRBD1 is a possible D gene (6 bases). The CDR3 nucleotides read TGTGCCAGCAGTACCGCAGGGGCCTATTTTTACAATGAGCAGTTCTTC. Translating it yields CASSTAGAYFYNEQFF.